This T cell receptor (beta chain) was sequenced for a study of early T cells in non-severe SARS-CoV-2 infection. V was pared by 6 bases and J by 5 bases, with 18 bases between. This CDR3 comprises 14 residues. The germline CDR1 and CDR2 sequences are DFQATT and SNEGSKA (reference sequence). This clonotype came up many times. One entry per CDR3 protein results from TCRdb running MiXCR on the 5' RACE reads. The profile covers 50,000 to 70,000 distinct CDR3 sequences, with around an eighth appearing a single time and 4% to 4.5% taken by the ten largest. The source of this sequence is an adult who was a healthcare worker with PCR-confirmed SARS-CoV-2 infection or an uninfected control (not recorded which). The chain couples TRBV20-1 to TRBJ2-3; TRBD2 is a possible D gene (5 bases). Sample: whole blood. The CDR3 loop reads CSAQLRGWGDTQYF. The DNA of the CDR3 is TGCAGTGCCCAGCTCCGGGGATGGGGAGATACGCAGTATTTT.